The clone carrying this T cell receptor (beta chain) was seen a few times. V shed 5 bases, J shed 4 bases, and the junction held 8 bases outside the gene matches. This CDR3 spans 18 amino acids. The germline V gene encodes CDR1 LNHDA and CDR2 SQIVND (reference sequence). The data originate from a study of control samples from healthy donors and cancer patients. Measured with immunoSEQ multiplex PCR; TCRdb has only the in-frame clones, and not every one. The repertoire has 70,000 to 75,000 clones, roughly 87% of them found once; the top ten carry under 5%. The sample comprised blood. This sequence originates from a woman aged 45-59 years in good health. The chain employs TRBV19 and TRBJ2-2; 15 bases are shared with TRBD2. CDR3 residues: CASSSPGLAGGSTGELFF. CDR3 sequence (DNA): TGTGCCAGTAGTTCACCGGGACTAGCGGGAGGTAGCACCGGGGAGCTGTTTTTT.